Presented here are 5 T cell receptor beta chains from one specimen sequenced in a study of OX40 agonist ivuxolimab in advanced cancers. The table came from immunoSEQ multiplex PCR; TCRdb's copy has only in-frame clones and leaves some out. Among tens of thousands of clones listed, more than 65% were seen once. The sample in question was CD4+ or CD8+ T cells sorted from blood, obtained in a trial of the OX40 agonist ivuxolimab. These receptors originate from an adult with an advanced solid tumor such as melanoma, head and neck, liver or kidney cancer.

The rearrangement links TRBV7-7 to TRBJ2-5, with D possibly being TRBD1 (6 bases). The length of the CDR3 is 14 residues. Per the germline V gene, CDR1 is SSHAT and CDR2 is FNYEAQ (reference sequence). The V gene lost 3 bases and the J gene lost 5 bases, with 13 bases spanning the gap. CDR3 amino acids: CASSFQGRWETQYF. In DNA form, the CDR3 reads TGTGCCAGCAGCTTTCAGGGGCGGTGGGAGACCCAGTACTTC.

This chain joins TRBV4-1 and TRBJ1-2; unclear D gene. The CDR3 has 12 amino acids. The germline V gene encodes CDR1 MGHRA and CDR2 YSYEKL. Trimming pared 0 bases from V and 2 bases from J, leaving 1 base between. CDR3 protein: CASSQDNYGYTF. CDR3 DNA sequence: TGCGCCAGCAGCCAAGACAACTATGGCTACACCTTC.

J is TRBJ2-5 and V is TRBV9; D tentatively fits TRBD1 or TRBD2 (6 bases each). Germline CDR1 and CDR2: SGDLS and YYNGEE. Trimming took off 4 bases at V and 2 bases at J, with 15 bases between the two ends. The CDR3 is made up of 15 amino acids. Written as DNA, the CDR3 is TGTGCCAGCAGCCCCGAGGGGGGACTTCAAGAGACCCAGTACTTC. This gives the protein CASSPEGGLQETQYF.

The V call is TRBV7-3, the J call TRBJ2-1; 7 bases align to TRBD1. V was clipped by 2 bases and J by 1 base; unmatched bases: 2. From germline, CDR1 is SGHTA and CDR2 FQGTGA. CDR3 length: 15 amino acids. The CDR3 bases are TGTGCCAGCAGCTTACTCAGGGGGTCCTACAATGAGCAGTTCTTC. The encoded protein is CASSLLRGSYNEQFF. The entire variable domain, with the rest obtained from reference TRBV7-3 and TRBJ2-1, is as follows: GAGVSQTPSNKVTEKGKYVELRCDPISGHTALYWYRQSLGQGPEFLIYFQGTGAADDSGLPNDRFFAVRPEGSVSTLKIQRTERGDSAVYLCASSLLRGSYNEQFFGPGTRLTVL.

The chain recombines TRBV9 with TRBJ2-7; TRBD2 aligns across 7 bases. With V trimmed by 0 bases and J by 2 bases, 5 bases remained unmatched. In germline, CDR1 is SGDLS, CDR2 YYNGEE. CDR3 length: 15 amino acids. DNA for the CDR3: TGTGCCAGCAGCGTAGGGGAGGGATTGCCCTACGAGCAGTACTTC. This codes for CASSVGEGLPYEQYF.